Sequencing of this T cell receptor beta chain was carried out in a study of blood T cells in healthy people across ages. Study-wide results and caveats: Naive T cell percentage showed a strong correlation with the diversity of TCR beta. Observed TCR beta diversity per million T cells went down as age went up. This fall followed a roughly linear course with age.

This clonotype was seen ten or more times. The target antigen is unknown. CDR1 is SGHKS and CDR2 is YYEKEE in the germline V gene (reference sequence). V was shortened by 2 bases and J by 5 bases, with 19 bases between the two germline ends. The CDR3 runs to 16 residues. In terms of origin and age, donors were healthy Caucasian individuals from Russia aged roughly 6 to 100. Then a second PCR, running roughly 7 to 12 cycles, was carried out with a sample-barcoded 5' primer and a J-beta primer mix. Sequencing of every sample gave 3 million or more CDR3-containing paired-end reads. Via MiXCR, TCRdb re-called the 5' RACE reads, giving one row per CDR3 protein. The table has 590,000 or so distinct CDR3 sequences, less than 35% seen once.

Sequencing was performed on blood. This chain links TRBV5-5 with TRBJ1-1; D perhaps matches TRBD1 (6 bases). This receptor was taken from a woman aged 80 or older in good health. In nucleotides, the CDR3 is TGTGCCAGCAGCTTATCGCCGGGGGGCGCCTCTACTGAAGCTTTCTTT. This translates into CASSLSPGGASTEAFF. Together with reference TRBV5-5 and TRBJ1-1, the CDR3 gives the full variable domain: DAGVTQSPTHLIKTRGQQVTLRCSPISGHKSVSWYQQVLGQGPQFIFQYYEKEERGRGNFPDRFSARQFPNYSSELNVNALLLGDSALYLCASSLSPGGASTEAFFGQGTRLTVV.